These 31 T cell receptor beta chains came from one sample sequenced in a study of CD8 T cells in ankylosing spondylitis. Their antigen targets remain unknown. Overall study findings and caveats: Seemingly characteristic of ankylosing spondylitis blood was a TCR beta motif consisting of about 8 highly homologous variants.

MiXCR was run by TCRdb on the 5' RACE reads, yielding one entry per CDR3 protein. The repertoire has 390,000 or so distinct CDR3 sequences, under 25% of them found once; the top ten carry about 15%. The source material was blood, either unsorted or a sorted T cell fraction (not recorded which). The origin of the receptors is a male donor with ankylosing spondylitis.

This clonotype was seen a handful of times. This sequence joins TRBV3-1 and TRBJ1-1, with D tentatively TRBD1 (5 bases). Per the germline V gene, CDR1 is LGHDT and CDR2 is YNNKEL (reference sequence). The CDR3 extends over 15 amino acids. V dropped 0 bases and J dropped 2 bases, with 10 bases sitting between them. The CDR3 loop is CASSQEGGLNTEAFF. CDR3 sequence (DNA): TGTGCCAGCAGCCAAGAGGGGGGACTAAACACTGAAGCTTTCTTT.

This clonotype was recorded at least ten times. The chain recombines TRBV6-5 with TRBJ1-4; D call uncertain. The CDR3 has 12 residues. CDR1 is MNHEY and CDR2 is SVGAGI in the germline V gene. V lost 7 bases to trimming and J lost 9 bases, with 12 bases between them. This chain's CDR3 is CASKDPQQKLFF. In DNA, the CDR3 is TGTGCCAGCAAGGACCCCCAGCAAAAACTGTTTTTT.

This clonotype has at least ten counts. The rearrangement uses TRBV7-9 and TRBJ2-1, with D uncertain. Germline V lookup: CDR1 SEHNR, CDR2 FQNEAQ (reference sequence). The germline V and J ends were trimmed by 0 bases and 3 bases, with 12 bases remaining between them. The CDR3 totals 16 residues. CDR3 nucleotides: TGTGCCAGCAGCTTAGCGGAGATAGACTTCTACAATGAGCAGTTCTTC. It is translated as CASSLAEIDFYNEQFF.

This clonotype has only a few counts. V gene TRBV28 combines with J gene TRBJ2-4; D unclear. The CDR3 consists of 13 residues. V was cut by 3 bases and J by 7 bases, with 10 bases left in between. Germline V gene data show CDR1 as MDHEN and CDR2 as SYDVKM. The CDR3 DNA is TGTGCCAGCAGTTTTCTTACAGAGAACATTCAGTACTTC. Its protein product is CASSFLTENIQYF.

This clonotype has just a few counts. This chain connects TRBV10-3 to TRBJ2-1, with 9 bases that match TRBD1. The length of the CDR3 is 13 residues. Germline CDR1 ENHRY, CDR2 SYGVKD. The DNA of the CDR3 is TGTGCTCACGGACAGGGGAATGTCAATGAGCAGTTCTTC. It specifies CAHGQGNVNEQFF.

V usage is TRBV20-1 and J usage is TRBJ1-5, with 11 bases that match TRBD1. The V and J ends lost 5 bases and 8 bases, in that order; junction bases with no gene match: 11. CDR3 length equals 15 residues. Germline lookup yields CDR1 DFQATT and CDR2 SNEGSKA (reference sequence). The CDR3 loop is CSAGQGAIRFEPQHF. The CDR3 DNA follows: TGCAGTGCTGGACAGGGGGCGATAAGGTTTGAGCCCCAGCATTTT.

In this sample, this clonotype turned up a few times. The chain employs TRBV28 and TRBJ2-5, with 8 bases fitting TRBD1. The CDR3 length is 16 residues. V dropped 4 bases and J dropped 2; count of bases not matched to a gene: 9. Per the germline V gene, CDR1 is MDHEN and CDR2 is SYDVKM. The chain's CDR3 is CASSSPRQGLQETQYF. CDR3 coding DNA: TGTGCCAGCAGTTCCCCTCGACAGGGGCTGCAAGAGACCCAGTACTTC. Variable domain in full (rest from reference TRBV28 and TRBJ2-5): DVKVTQSSRYLVKRTGEKVFLECVQDMDHENMFWYRQDPGLGLRLIYFSYDVKMKEKGDIPEGYSVSREKKERFSLILESASTNQTSMYLCASSSPRQGLQETQYFGPGTRLLVL.

The V call is TRBV9, the J call TRBJ2-2; D not certain. Germline CDR1 is SGDLS and CDR2 is YYNGEE. V dropped 0 bases and J dropped 7 bases, with 7 bases sitting between them. The CDR3 has 13 amino acids. The CDR3 region has the DNA TGTGCCAGCAGCGTAGGTCCTAGCGGGGAGCTGTTTTTT. Protein sequence: CASSVGPSGELFF.

Remarks on this clonotype: At one end the junction does not follow the germline gene, possibly because of a read error. The chain couples TRBV7-7 to TRBJ2-2; no reliable D call. The CDR3 is made up of 14 amino acids. The germline V gene has CDR1 SSHAT and CDR2 FNYEAQ (reference sequence). CDR3 nucleotide sequence: TGTGCTAGCAGCTTAGTACAGAACACCGGGGAGCTGTTTTTT. It encodes CASSLVQNTGELFF.

This sequence joins TRBV5-1 and TRBJ2-2; perhaps TRBD1 as D (6 bases). Trimming cost V 4 bases and J 4 bases, with 11 bases left between them. Germline assignment: CDR1 SGHRS and CDR2 YFSETQ. The length of the CDR3 is 14 residues. The chain's CDR3 is CASSDQGSTGELFF. CDR3 bases: TGCGCCAGCAGCGATCAGGGGTCCACCGGGGAGCTGTTTTTT.

The rearrangement uses TRBV6-5 and TRBJ2-7; TRBD2 matches at 12 bases. The CDR3 loop spans 18 amino acids. With 0 bases clipped from V and 4 bases from J, the junction kept 10 bases outside the gene matches. CDR1 MNHEY and CDR2 SVGAGI come from the germline V gene. The CDR3 here is CASSYSHGLAGGHYEQYF. Here the CDR3 DNA reads TGTGCCAGCAGTTACTCGCATGGGCTAGCGGGAGGGCATTACGAGCAGTACTTC.

The rearrangement joins TRBV5-4 to TRBJ2-3; the match to TRBD1 covers 9 bases. Germline V lookup: CDR1 SGHNT, CDR2 YYREEE (reference sequence). V was clipped by 3 bases and J by 1 base; unmatched bases: 6. This CDR3 is 16 amino acids long. The CDR3 bases are TGTGCCAGCAGCTCGCGGACAGGGGTAGGCACAGATACGCAGTATTTT. It encodes CASSSRTGVGTDTQYF. Together with reference TRBV5-4 and TRBJ2-3, the CDR3 gives the full variable domain: ETGVTQSPTHLIKTRGQQVTLRCSSQSGHNTVSWYQQALGQGPQFIFQYYREEENGRGNFPPRFSGLQFPNYSSELNVNALELDDSALYLCASSSRTGVGTDTQYFGPGTRLTVL.

The rearrangement uses TRBV9 and TRBJ1-3; the D is unclear. Per the germline V gene, CDR1 is SGDLS and CDR2 is YYNGEE. The V gene lost 0 bases and the J gene lost 0 bases, with 1 base spanning the gap. The CDR3 is 13 amino acids. The CDR3 loop reads CASSVGSGNTIYF. DNA for the CDR3: TGTGCCAGCAGCGTAGGCTCTGGAAACACCATATATTTT.

This clonotype has just a few counts. CDR3 bases: TGTGCCAGCAGTTTCCTAAGAACAGGGGGCCAAAACACCGGGGAGCTGTTTTTT. It specifies CASSFLRTGGQNTGELFF. The V call is TRBV12-3 or TRBV12-4, the J call TRBJ2-2; 9 bases align to TRBD1. V was pared by 3 bases and J by 2 bases, with 10 bases of the junction left unmatched. This CDR3 contains 18 residues.

V gene TRBV13 combines with J gene TRBJ2-7; possible D gene TRBD2, 5 bases. CDR1 PRHDT and CDR2 FYEKMQ come from the germline V gene (reference sequence). The CDR3 extends over 13 amino acids. Trimming shortened V by 0 bases and J by 6 bases, and 9 bases separated the two germline ends. CDR3 amino acids: CASSLGRGREQYF. CDR3 nucleotides: TGTGCCAGCAGCTTAGGTCGGGGTCGCGAGCAGTACTTC.

V and J are TRBV19 and TRBJ2-1; D is undetermined. Per germline, CDR1 LNHDA and CDR2 SQIVND (reference sequence). V was cut by 2 bases and J by 7 bases, with 15 bases left in between. This CDR3 has 15 amino acids. CDR3: CASSILVMLGNEQFF. DNA for the CDR3: TGTGCCAGTAGTATACTGGTAATGTTGGGAAATGAGCAGTTCTTC. Combining the CDR3 with reference TRBV19 and TRBJ2-1 gives the whole variable domain DGGITQSPKYLFRKEGQNVTLSCEQNLNHDAMYWYRQDPGQGLRLIYYSQIVNDFQKGDIAEGYSVSREKKESFPLTVTSAQKNPTAFYLCASSILVMLGNEQFFGPGTRLTVL.

The rearrangement joins TRBV4-1 to TRBJ2-5; D unresolved. Germline V gene sequence: CDR1 MGHRA, CDR2 YSYEKL. V was pared by 2 bases and J by 1 base, with 8 bases between. The CDR3 covers 14 residues. Here the CDR3 reads CASSQTGPQETQYF. Here the CDR3 DNA reads TGCGCCAGCAGCCAAACCGGACCCCAAGAGACCCAGTACTTC.

The rearrangement links TRBV19 to TRBJ2-1, with 11 bases fitting TRBD2. Germline lookup yields CDR1 LNHDA and CDR2 SQIVND (reference sequence). The V gene end was trimmed by 1 base and the J gene end by 2 bases; junction bases not matched to a gene: 4. This CDR3 spans 17 amino acids. DNA for the CDR3: TGTGCCAGTAGTATAGGACTAGCGGGAATTCCCTACAATGAGCAGTTCTTC. This sequence encodes CASSIGLAGIPYNEQFF.

The J gene is TRBJ1-1, the V gene TRBV9; D remains unclear. CDR3 length: 15 residues. Germline V gene data show CDR1 as SGDLS and CDR2 as YYNGEE. Trimming removed 2 bases from V and 3 bases from J, with 14 bases in between. The CDR3: CASSVGPLRDTEAFF. DNA for the CDR3: TGTGCCAGCAGCGTCGGACCCCTAAGGGACACTGAAGCTTTCTTT.

This clonotype was observed a handful of times. The genes are TRBV6-1 and TRBJ1-2; 7 bases are shared with TRBD1. The CDR3 totals 16 residues. CDR1 is MNHNS and CDR2 is SASEGT in the germline V gene. The J segment lost 4 bases and the V segment lost 7 bases, leaving 15 bases of the junction unmatched. The CDR3 DNA reads as TGTGCCAGCAACACTCCGGGACAGATTCTCCCCTATGGCTACACCTTC. This gives the protein CASNTPGQILPYGYTF.

This clonotype has just a few counts. At one end, the junction sequence differs from germline, possibly due to a read error. CDR3: CSVDRGQETEYF. The CDR3 nucleotides read TGCAGCGTCGACAGGGGCCAAGAGACCGAGTACTTC. V is TRBV29-1 and J is TRBJ2-5; 8 bases are shared with TRBD1. From germline, CDR1 is SQVTM and CDR2 ANQGSEA. The CDR3 has 12 residues.

This clonotype appeared a few times. CDR3 sequence (DNA): TGTGCCAGCAGTTTCCAGGGGGCCGGGATAAAGAACACCGGGGAGCTGTTTTTT. As protein: CASSFQGAGIKNTGELFF. This chain connects TRBV27 to TRBJ2-2; 8 bases agree with TRBD1. CDR1 is MNHEY, CDR2 SMNVEV, per germline (reference sequence). V shed 3 bases and J 1 base; nucleotides not matched to a gene: 10. This CDR3 region has 18 residues.

This chain links TRBV28 with TRBJ1-5, with D maybe TRBD1 (6 bases). Per the germline V gene, CDR1 is MDHEN and CDR2 is SYDVKM. V was shortened by 5 bases and J by 7 bases, with 18 bases between the two germline ends. This CDR3 region has 15 residues. CDR3: CASSPRLGARQPQHF. In DNA form, the CDR3 reads TGTGCCAGCAGTCCCCGTCTGGGGGCACGCCAGCCCCAGCATTTT.

The chain has TRBV12-3 or TRBV12-4 and TRBJ1-2, with 9 bases matching TRBD1. The CDR3 loop spans 15 amino acids. V gave up 3 bases and J gave up 8 bases; unmatched junction bases: 10. CDR3 bases: TGTGCCAGCAGTTTTAGGACAGGGGAGACTGACGGCTACACCTTC. As protein: CASSFRTGETDGYTF.

The chain links TRBV7-8 to TRBJ2-2; 11 positions match TRBD2. CDR3 length: 17 residues. V dropped 4 bases and J dropped 2; count of bases not matched to a gene: 6. Germline-derived CDR1 and CDR2 are SGHVS and FQNEAQ. The CDR3: CASSSTSGRPNTGELFF. The DNA for the CDR3 is TGTGCCAGCAGCTCTACTAGCGGGAGACCAAACACCGGGGAGCTGTTTTTT.

With regard to this clonotype: It may be a read error: a sequence one base away is much more abundant. The chain recombines TRBV7-3 with TRBJ1-1, with D possibly being TRBD1 (5 bases). From germline, CDR1 is SGHTA and CDR2 FQGTGA. The length of the CDR3 is 13 residues. CDR3 sequence (DNA): TGTGCCAGCAGCTTAGGAGTGGGGACTGTAGCTTTCTTT. Translation: CASSLGVGTVAFF. The full variable domain, with the rest looked up from reference TRBV7-3 and TRBJ1-1, is GAGVSQTPSNKVTEKGKYVELRCDPISGHTALYWYRQSLGQGPEFLIYFQGTGAADDSGLPNDRFFAVRPEGSVSTLKIQRTERGDSAVYLCASSLGVGTVAFFGQGTRLTVV.

This chain connects TRBV6-1 to TRBJ2-3, with 8 bases identical to TRBD2. V lost 8 bases, J lost 6 bases, and 16 bases stayed unmatched. Germline V gene data show CDR1 as MNHNS and CDR2 as SASEGT. This CDR3 has 16 residues. The CDR3 DNA follows: TGTGCCAGCGGCTTGGGCAGGGTAGCGGGATTGGATACGCAGTATTTT. It encodes CASGLGRVAGLDTQYF.

The V call is TRBV5-1, the J call TRBJ2-3, with a possible D match to TRBD2 (6 bases). The CDR3 has 15 amino acids. V shed 0 bases and J shed 6 bases, with 14 bases lying between them. The germline CDR1 and CDR2 sequences are SGHRS and YFSETQ. CDR3 amino acids: CASSLGGLSDDTQYF. The CDR3 region has the DNA TGCGCCAGCAGCTTGGGGGGACTCTCAGACGATACGCAGTATTTT.

This clonotype showed up just a few times. The rearrangement joins TRBV20-1 to TRBJ2-1; possibly TRBD2 for D (6 bases). The length of the CDR3 is 14 residues. V was clipped by 4 bases and J by 0 bases, with 10 bases between them. From germline, CDR1 is DFQATT and CDR2 SNEGSKA (reference sequence). Here the CDR3 reads CSATRETSYNEQFF. In DNA form, the CDR3 reads TGCAGTGCTACCCGGGAGACCTCCTACAATGAGCAGTTCTTC.

This clonotype was recorded a few times. The chain joins TRBV11-3 to TRBJ2-3; 12 bases are a match to TRBD2. This CDR3 region has 17 residues. The germline gives CDR1 SGHNT, CDR2 YENEEA. The V segment lost 4 bases and the J segment 2 bases; nucleotides outside the gene matches: 7. The CDR3 nucleotides are TGTGCCAGCAGCTACCGGACTAGCGGGAATCCCACAGATACGCAGTATTTT. Its translation: CASSYRTSGNPTDTQYF.

The chain employs TRBV7-9 and TRBJ2-7; a weak D match, TRBD1 (7 bases). This CDR3 contains 13 residues. Germline CDR1 SEHNR, CDR2 FQNEAQ (reference sequence). The V end was cut by 1 base, the J end by 10 bases, with 14 bases between. CDR3 bases: TGTGCCAGCAGCTTAGGAACAGGGGAGGTACAGTACTTC. It is translated as CASSLGTGEVQYF.